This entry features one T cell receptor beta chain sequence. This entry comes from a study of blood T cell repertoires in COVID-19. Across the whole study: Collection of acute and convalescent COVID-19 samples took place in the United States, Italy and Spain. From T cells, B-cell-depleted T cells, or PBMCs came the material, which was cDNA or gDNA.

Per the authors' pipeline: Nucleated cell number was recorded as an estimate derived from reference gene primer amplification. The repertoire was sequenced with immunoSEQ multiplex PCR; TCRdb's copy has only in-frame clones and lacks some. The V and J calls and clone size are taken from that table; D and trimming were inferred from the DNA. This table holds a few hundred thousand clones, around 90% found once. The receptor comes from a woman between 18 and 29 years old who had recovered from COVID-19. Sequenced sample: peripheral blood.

The chain's CDR3 is CASSPNRAAGYTF. The CDR3 coding sequence is TGTGCCAGCAGCCCAAACAGGGCTGCTGGCTACACCTTC. V gene TRBV6-5 combines with J gene TRBJ1-2; perhaps TRBD1 as D (6 bases). V lost 6 bases, J lost 7 bases, and 15 bases lay in between. The CDR3 runs 13 residues. Germline CDR1 and CDR2: MNHEY and SVGAGI.